Presented here are 25 T cell receptor beta chains from one specimen sequenced in a study of T cells in Graves' hyperthyroidism and ophthalmopathy. Template material for amplifying TCR beta CDR3 regions consisted of RNA transcripts. Primed by the HTBI set, a first-round RT-PCR was run on the TCR CDR3. Each CDR3 protein is one row after TCRdb ran MiXCR on the multiplex PCR reads. The data hold some 740,000 distinct CDR3 sequences, with approximately 15% observed a single time. The sequenced material came from blood. The source of these receptors is a woman between 18 and 29 years old with Graves' hyperthyroidism.

In this sample, this clonotype turned up a few times. The genes are TRBV28 and TRBJ1-2; D gene ambiguous. V was trimmed by 4 bases and J by 6 bases, leaving 9 bases between them. The germline CDR1 and CDR2 sequences are MDHEN and SYDVKM. The CDR3 contains 12 residues. The CDR3 DNA reads TGTGCCAGCAGTTCGGCCCGGGATGGCTACACCTTC. Amino acids: CASSSARDGYTF.

This clonotype came up many times. DNA of the CDR3: TGTGCCTTCCGTGTAGCGGGGATCCTCTACGAGCAGTACTTC. It yields the protein CAFRVAGILYEQYF. The chain employs TRBV30 and TRBJ2-7; TRBD2 matches 8 bases. V shed 7 bases, J shed 3 bases, and the junction held 11 bases outside the gene matches. CDR1 is GTSNPN, CDR2 SVGIG, per germline (reference sequence). This CDR3 is 14 amino acids long.

This clonotype was counted at least ten times. The chain joins TRBV20-1 to TRBJ2-1; 10 bases are a match to TRBD2. CDR1 and CDR2 from the germline V gene are DFQATT and SNEGSKA (reference sequence). The CDR3 totals 14 residues. Germline trimming cut 2 bases from V and 7 bases from J; bases unmatched to any gene: 5. The CDR3: CSARLAGAGNEQFF. CDR3 DNA: TGCAGTGCTAGACTAGCGGGAGCTGGGAATGAGCAGTTCTTC.

This clonotype showed up just a few times. V gene TRBV24-1 combines with J gene TRBJ2-1; TRBD1 matches at 10 bases. CDR1 and CDR2 (germline): KGHDR, SFDVKD. With 5 bases clipped from V and 7 bases from J, the junction kept 7 bases outside the gene matches. The CDR3 contains 15 residues. The CDR3: CATSVPGTGENEQFF. DNA of the CDR3: TGTGCCACCAGTGTCCCCGGGACAGGGGAGAATGAGCAGTTCTTC.

The gene calls are TRBV10-3 and TRBJ1-4; D remains unclear. This CDR3 is 15 amino acids long. Germline V gene sequence: CDR1 ENHRY, CDR2 SYGVKD. V lost 3 bases, J lost 0 bases, and 8 bases lay in between. CDR3 sequence (DNA): TGTGCCATCAGTGACCCTGGTGCAACTAATGAAAAACTGTTTTTT. It is translated as CAISDPGATNEKLFF.

This clonotype has just a few counts. The chain has TRBV19 and TRBJ2-1, with D uncertain. Trimming removed 8 bases at V and 5 bases at J, with 13 bases between. The germline CDR1 and CDR2 sequences are LNHDA and SQIVND (reference sequence). CDR3 length equals 13 residues. The CDR3 loop reads CASFVRKHNEQFF. CDR3 sequence (DNA): TGTGCCAGTTTCGTCCGGAAGCACAATGAGCAGTTCTTC. Complete variable domain (other parts from reference TRBV19 and TRBJ2-1): DGGITQSPKYLFRKEGQNVTLSCEQNLNHDAMYWYRQDPGQGLRLIYYSQIVNDFQKGDIAEGYSVSREKKESFPLTVTSAQKNPTAFYLCASFVRKHNEQFFGPGTRLTVL.

This clonotype was seen many times. The chain has TRBV20-1 and TRBJ2-3; a possible D gene is TRBD1 (7 bases). Per the germline V gene, CDR1 is DFQATT and CDR2 is SNEGSKA (reference sequence). This CDR3 spans 12 amino acids. With 6 bases removed from V and 5 bases from J, the gap between germline ends came to 12 bases. The CDR3 DNA reads as TGCAGTGCATCAGGGGGGAGAGATACGCAGTATTTT. Translating it yields CSASGGRDTQYF.

This clonotype has more than one count but fewer than ten. CDR3 region: CASSYEPNTGELFF. The CDR3 DNA follows: TGTGCCAGCAGTTACGAACCAAACACCGGGGAGCTGTTTTTT. The chain combines TRBV6-2 or TRBV6-3 with TRBJ2-2; D call uncertain. V was shortened by 2 bases and J by 2 bases, with 6 bases between the two germline ends. This CDR3 has 14 residues. CDR1 is MNHEY and CDR2 is SVGEGT in the germline V gene.

This clonotype was seen ten or more times. The J gene is TRBJ2-2, the V gene TRBV3-1; 14 bases are shared with TRBD2. J lost 5 bases, V lost 0 bases, and 2 bases had no gene match. Germline assignment: CDR1 LGHDT and CDR2 YNNKEL (reference sequence). This CDR3 has 17 residues. CDR3 loop: CASSQEGLAGVTGELFF. The CDR3 DNA reads as TGTGCCAGCAGCCAAGAGGGACTAGCGGGAGTTACCGGGGAGCTGTTTTTT.

The chain joins TRBV15 to TRBJ2-2, with TRBD2 matching 8 bases. Losses at the gene ends were 1 base for V and 5 bases for J; bases not matched to a gene: 6. The CDR3 covers 16 residues. Germline values: CDR1 LNHNV, CDR2 YYDKDF (reference sequence). The CDR3 sequence is CATSRGSGSGTGELFF. The CDR3 DNA sequence: TGTGCCACCAGCAGAGGGAGCGGGAGTGGGACCGGGGAGCTGTTTTTT.

This clonotype has more than one count but fewer than ten. This CDR3 fails to terminate in the conserved phenylalanine or tryptophan, so it likely reflects a read error. This rearrangement joins TRBV7-2 to TRBJ2-3; 8 bases agree with TRBD2. Germline V gives CDR1 SGHTA, CDR2 FQGNSA. CDR3 length: 16 amino acids. The V and J ends lost 2 bases and 3 bases, in that order; junction bases with no gene match: 7. CDR3 DNA: TGTGCCAGCAGCTTATACGCACTAGCGGTGACAGATACGCAGTATTCT. Its translation: CASSLYALAVTDTQYS.

This clonotype showed up just a few times. V usage is TRBV11-3 and J usage is TRBJ1-5, with 7 bases matching TRBD1. Germline CDR1 reads SGHNT; CDR2 reads YENEEA. V gave up 1 base and J gave up 7 bases; unmatched junction bases: 7. The CDR3 sequence is 15 residues long. CDR3 region: CASSLGDRDRQPQHF. The CDR3 nucleotides read TGTGCCAGCAGCTTAGGTGACAGGGATCGGCAGCCCCAGCATTTT.

In this sample, this clonotype turned up a few times. The chain joins TRBV5-6 to TRBJ2-1; D ambiguous. V gave up 3 bases and J gave up 8 bases, with 18 bases separating them. The length of the CDR3 is 15 residues. The germline V gene has CDR1 SGHDT and CDR2 YYEEEE. The CDR3, as DNA: TGTGCCAGCAGCTCCTCCTCGGCTGCAGAGGATGAGCAGTTCTTC. Protein product: CASSSSSAAEDEQFF.

This clonotype has at least ten counts. The V call is TRBV3-1, the J call TRBJ2-7; TRBD2 matches at 9 bases. The V and J ends lost 2 bases and 2 bases, in that order; junction bases with no gene match: 7. This CDR3 spans 16 amino acids. Germline V gives CDR1 LGHDT, CDR2 YNNKEL (reference sequence). The CDR3 reads CASSQYSLAGTYEQYF. CDR3 in DNA: TGTGCCAGCAGCCAATATTCCCTAGCGGGGACCTACGAGCAGTACTTC.

In its sample, this clonotype was seen many times. V is TRBV7-2 and J is TRBJ2-1, with 10 bases lining up with TRBD2. The CDR3 has 14 amino acids. CDR1 SGHTA and CDR2 FQGNSA come from the germline V gene. Trimming took 8 bases from V and 9 from J; bases not matched to a gene: 10. CDR3 sequence (DNA): TGTGCCAGCGTAGCGGGAGGAAATCAGGGTGAGCAGTTCTTC. This encodes CASVAGGNQGEQFF.

This clonotype was counted many times. The rearrangement uses TRBV4-1 and TRBJ1-5; possible D gene TRBD1, 6 bases. CDR3 size: 17 residues. Between the trimmed V and J ends, which lost 0 bases and 3 bases, there was a span of 15 bases. CDR1 MGHRA and CDR2 YSYEKL come from the germline V gene. The CDR3 sequence: CASSQDGGARVNQPQHF. The DNA for the CDR3 is TGCGCCAGCAGCCAAGACGGGGGGGCGCGTGTCAATCAGCCCCAGCATTTT.

This clonotype occurred a few times. The chain links TRBV6-5 to TRBJ2-7; D uncertain. This CDR3 comprises 16 residues. Germline V gene data show CDR1 as MNHEY and CDR2 as SVGAGI. With 0 bases removed from V and 3 bases from J, the gap between germline ends came to 15 bases. The CDR3 DNA follows: TGTGCCAGCAGTTACTCCGGAAATTGGGGATTCTACGAGCAGTACTTC. It codes for CASSYSGNWGFYEQYF.

This chain joins TRBV19 and TRBJ2-1; 11 bases agree with TRBD2. V gave up 6 bases and J gave up 8 bases; unmatched junction bases: 9. There are 15 residues in the CDR3. Germline CDR1 is LNHDA and CDR2 is SQIVND (reference sequence). CDR3 in DNA: TGTGCCAGTAGCTCAACTAGCGGGAGAATCTATGAGCAGTTCTTC. Protein product: CASSSTSGRIYEQFF.

This clonotype was recorded many times. This chain links TRBV28 with TRBJ1-5; D is perhaps TRBD1 (6 bases). The V end lost 3 bases, the J end lost 2 bases, and 14 bases lay between the germline ends. The CDR3 contains 16 residues. Germline V gives CDR1 MDHEN, CDR2 SYDVKM. The CDR3 coding sequence is TGTGCCAGCAGTTTTGGGGGCAACAGGCGCAATCAGCCCCAGCATTTT. Its protein product is CASSFGGNRRNQPQHF.

In this sample, this clonotype turned up many times. V is TRBV7-9 and J is TRBJ2-5; 9 positions match TRBD1. This CDR3 region has 14 residues. Trimming cost V 3 bases and J 5 bases; bases outside gene matches: 4. Germline CDR1 SEHNR, CDR2 FQNEAQ (reference sequence). CDR3 sequence: CASSFRTGEETQYF. The CDR3 DNA reads TGTGCCAGCAGCTTCCGGACAGGGGAGGAGACCCAGTACTTC. Full variable domain (rest looked up from reference TRBV7-9 and TRBJ2-5): DTGVSQNPRHKITKRGQNVTFRCDPISEHNRLYWYRQTLGQGPEFLTYFQNEAQLEKSRLLSDRFSAERPKGSFSTLEIQRTEQGDSAMYLCASSFRTGEETQYFGPGTRLLVL.

This sequence joins TRBV16 and TRBJ1-1, with D possibly matching TRBD1 (6 bases). Trimming stripped 5 bases from V and 4 bases from J, with 14 bases between. This CDR3 has 14 amino acids. CDR1 and CDR2 (germline): KGHSY, FQNENV. The CDR3 DNA reads as TGTGCCAGCAGCTTTGGGCAGGGGCCCACTGAAGCTTTCTTT. Translated, it gives CASSFGQGPTEAFF. The variable domain in full, completed from reference TRBV16 and TRBJ1-1, reads GEEVAQTPKHLVRGEGQKAKLYCAPIKGHSYVFWYQQVLKNEFKFLISFQNENVFDETGMPKERFSAKCLPNSPCSLEIQATKLEDSAVYFCASSFGQGPTEAFFGQGTRLTVV.

The gene calls are TRBV6-5 and TRBJ2-1; D gene uncertain. Deletions cut 0 bases from V and 7 bases from J, with 10 bases between. CDR1 and CDR2 (germline): MNHEY, SVGAGI. The CDR3 is 14 amino acids. The CDR3 nucleotides read TGTGCCAGCAGTTACTCCCCCTTGGGGAATGAGCAGTTCTTC. Translated, it gives CASSYSPLGNEQFF.

This clonotype was counted many times. The rearrangement links TRBV5-5 to TRBJ2-7, with 9 bases matching TRBD1. Germline CDR1 reads SGHKS; CDR2 reads YYEKEE (reference sequence). CDR3 size: 15 residues. V lost 4 bases to trimming and J lost 5 bases; unmatched junction nucleotides: 10. The CDR3 sequence: CASSPTGTGSNEQYF. CDR3 bases: TGTGCCAGCAGCCCGACCGGGACAGGGTCCAACGAGCAGTACTTC.

In DNA, the CDR3 is TGTGCCAGCAGTCCCATGACAGGGGGCTTAGGGGAGCAGTTCTTC. It specifies CASSPMTGGLGEQFF. This rearrangement joins TRBV27 to TRBJ2-1, with 10 positions matching TRBD1. The CDR3 extends over 15 amino acids. Germline CDR1 MNHEY, CDR2 SMNVEV (reference sequence). The V gene end was trimmed by 5 bases and the J gene end by 10 bases; junction bases not matched to a gene: 11.

This clonotype was counted ten times or more. The chain recombines TRBV12-3 or TRBV12-4 with TRBJ2-7, with TRBD2 matching 15 bases. The CDR3 totals 17 residues. After removal of 6 bases from V and 3 bases from J, the junction contained 9 bases not matched to a gene. In DNA, the CDR3 is TGTGCCAGCAGCCTTCCCGGGACTAGCGGGAGGAACTACGAGCAGTACTTC. Its translation: CASSLPGTSGRNYEQYF.